The 6 T cell receptor beta chains below were found in one sample sequenced in a study of spatial heterogeneity in lung cancer. Time point of the sample: sample taken at primary tumor resection. Via MiXCR, TCRdb re-called the 5' RACE reads, giving one row per CDR3 protein. This table has about 48,000 distinct CDR3 sequences, over 4.5% appearing once. The sequencing used PBMCs, collected at surgery. These receptor sequences come from a male donor with early-stage non-small cell lung cancer.

About this clonotype: This may be a read error: a much more frequent sequence differs by one nucleotide. This likely comes from a read error, as the CDR3 has no conserved phenylalanine or tryptophan at its end. The gene calls are TRBV5-1 and TRBJ1-2, with D perhaps TRBD1 (5 bases). The CDR3 spans 13 residues. Germline lookup yields CDR1 SGHRS and CDR2 YFSETQ. V dropped 4 bases and J dropped 8 bases, with 15 bases sitting between them. CDR3 sequence: CASSRDLNGGYTI. Here the CDR3 DNA reads TGCGCCAGCAGCCGGGACTTAAACGGAGGCTACACCATC.

This clonotype was detected many times. The V call is TRBV20-1, the J call TRBJ2-5; 7 nucleotides line up with TRBD1. The V segment lost 3 bases and the J segment 3 bases; nucleotides outside the gene matches: 1. CDR1 is DFQATT, CDR2 SNEGSKA, per germline (reference sequence). This CDR3 has 12 residues. This chain's CDR3 is CSASDREETQYF. The CDR3, as DNA: TGCAGTGCTAGTGACAGGGAAGAGACCCAGTACTTC.

This clonotype was detected many times. The CDR3 here is CASSLGQGAREQYF. The CDR3 bases are TGCGCCAGCAGCTTGGGACAGGGGGCGCGGGAGCAGTACTTC. The V and J genes are TRBV5-1 and TRBJ2-7; 10 bases line up with TRBD1. This CDR3 comprises 14 residues. Losses at the gene ends were 0 bases for V and 7 bases for J; bases not matched to a gene: 4. Germline V CDR1 and CDR2: SGHRS, YFSETQ.

This clonotype has a count of ten or more. V is TRBV11-2 and J is TRBJ2-7; D possibly corresponds to TRBD2 (6 bases). CDR1 is SGHAT and CDR2 is FQNNGV in the germline V gene. CDR3 length: 18 residues. V gave up 0 bases and J gave up 0 bases, with 18 bases separating them. CDR3 DNA: TGTGCCAGCAGCTTAGAACCCCGTCCACTAGCTTACTCCTACGAGCAGTACTTC. As protein: CASSLEPRPLAYSYEQYF.

This clonotype was recorded many times. This chain's CDR3 is CSASPAVNYGYTF. CDR3 DNA sequence: TGCAGTGCCAGCCCGGCAGTGAACTATGGCTACACCTTC. The chain is built from TRBV20-1 and TRBJ1-2; D is ambiguous. CDR3 length equals 13 residues. From germline, CDR1 is DFQATT and CDR2 SNEGSKA (reference sequence). Trimming took 6 bases from V and 2 from J, leaving 13 bases between them.

This clonotype was detected ten times or more. The rearrangement joins TRBV9 to TRBJ2-7; TRBD1 aligns across 8 bases. Germline CDR1 reads SGDLS; CDR2 reads YYNGEE. The V gene end was trimmed by 4 bases and the J gene end by 2 bases; junction bases not matched to a gene: 5. The CDR3 covers 14 residues. CDR3 sequence: CASSRTGTPYEQYF. For the CDR3, the DNA is TGTGCCAGCAGCCGGACAGGGACCCCCTACGAGCAGTACTTC.